This T cell receptor (beta chain) was recorded in a study of T cell responses to AZD1222 COVID-19 vaccine. The CDR3 extends over 16 amino acids. V shed 4 bases and J 1 base; nucleotides not matched to a gene: 8. Germline CDR1 SGHVS, CDR2 FQNEAQ. Assay used: immunoSEQ multiplex PCR; TCRdb lists only in-frame clones, some missing. The sample lists 95,000 to 150,000 clones, approximately 92% seen once, with 3.1% in the top ten. The source material was peripheral blood, sampled on day 0 of AZD1222 vaccination. This clonotype was sampled from an adult in good health. This chain joins TRBV7-8 and TRBJ2-3; 7 bases line up with TRBD1. The DNA of the CDR3 is TGTGCCAGCAGCTACCGACAGGGCAAGGGCACAGATACGCAGTATTTT. Translating it yields CASSYRQGKGTDTQYF.